Listed below are T cell receptor beta chains from one sample, sequenced in a study of beta chain features in type 1 diabetes. Data came from immunoSEQ multiplex PCR; TCRdb stores just in-frame clones and leaves some out. Of roughly 150,000 clones in the sample, approximately 8.7% were seen once. The sequenced material came from central memory CD4+ T cells from blood. The source is a woman in her twenties or thirties with type 1 diabetes. Each CDR3 is given with its conserved first and last residue. D genes are given only for firm matches. Size values are once, few and many counts, or a class for expanded clones, and some rows have none.

V	size	D	J	CDR3	DNA
TRBV2	.	TRBD1	TRBJ2-5	CASSDRGGPGETQYF	TGTGCCAGCAGTGATCGAGGGGGCCCAGGGGAGACCCAGTACTTC
TRBV19	.	TRBD2	TRBJ2-7	CASSMKLAGRSYEQYF	TGTGCCAGTAGTATGAAACTAGCGGGCCGTTCCTACGAGCAGTACTTC
TRBV28	few	TRBD1	TRBJ2-3	CASSLRQGLITDTQYF	TGTGCCAGCAGCCTTCGACAGGGGTTGATCACAGATACGCAGTATTTT
TRBV7-3	.	.	TRBJ2-2	CASSRTANTGELFF	TGTGCCAGCAGCCGGACAGCGAACACCGGGGAGCTGTTTTTT
TRBV5-1	few	.	TRBJ2-3	CASKGLLGTDTQYF	TGCGCCAGCAAGGGGCTTTTAGGCACAGATACGCAGTATTTT
TRBV4-1	few	TRBD2	TRBJ2-3	CASSQPVRGLAGGDTQYF	TGCGCCAGCAGCCAACCAGTGCGCGGACTAGCGGGAGGAGATACGCAGTATTTT
TRBV29-1	few	TRBD2	TRBJ2-3	CSVATSGEGTDTQYF	TGCAGCGTTGCTACTAGCGGGGAGGGGACAGATACGCAGTATTTT
TRBV5-1	few	TRBD1	TRBJ2-3	CASSSLGQVTDTQCF	TGCGCCAGCAGCTCCCTGGGACAGGTGACAGATACGCAGTGTTTT
TRBV30	few	.	TRBJ2-5	CASAGQPKQETQYF	TGTGCCTCAGCTGGACAGCCCAAACAAGAGACCCAGTACTTC
TRBV6-5	few	.	TRBJ2-7	CASSSTGVGTYEQYF	TGTGCCAGCAGCTCTACGGGAGTGGGGACCTACGAGCAGTACTTC
TRBV4-1	.	.	TRBJ1-1	CASSQVLGQGDWGAFF	TGCGCCAGCAGCCAAGTTCTAGGACAAGGGGATTGGGGAGCTTTCTTT
TRBV4-2	.	.	TRBJ1-5	CASSQDAAGKVQPQHF	TGTGCCAGCAGCCAAGATGCTGCAGGGAAGGTCCAGCCCCAGCATTTT
TRBV7-2	few	.	TRBJ1-2	CASSPTRNYGYTF	TGTGCCAGCAGCCCTACCCGAAACTATGGCTACACCTTC
TRBV5-1	many	.	TRBJ1-1	CASSLDAGVVEAFF	TGCGCCAGCAGCTTGGACGCCGGGGTGGTTGAAGCTTTCTTT
TRBV9	.	.	TRBJ1-5	CASSVAGVDGQPQHF	TGTGCCAGCAGCGTAGCAGGGGTTGACGGTCAGCCCCAGCATTTT
TRBV18	once	.	TRBJ2-6	CASSGNRVEGANVLTF	TGTGCCAGCTCAGGAAACAGGGTGGAAGGGGCCAACGTCCTGACTTTC
TRBV13	.	.	TRBJ2-7	CASSSLTGSSYEQYF	TGTGCCAGCAGCTCACTGACGGGTAGCTCCTACGAGCAGTACTTC
TRBV11-2	few	.	TRBJ1-2	CASSAVEANYGYTF	TGTGCCAGCAGTGCCGTGGAGGCTAACTATGGCTACACCTTC
TRBV30	.	TRBD1	TRBJ1-2	CAWGDRVNYGYTF	TGTGCCTGGGGGGACAGGGTAAACTATGGCTACACCTTC
TRBV2	.	.	TRBJ2-7	CASSGLIEQYF	TGTGCCAGCAGTGGGCTGATCGAGCAGTACTTC
TRBV11-3	few	.	TRBJ1-3	CASSSEGHTGNTIYF	TGTGCCAGCAGCTCAGAGGGACACACTGGAAACACCATATATTTT
TRBV28	.	TRBD2	TRBJ2-7	CASSLRTSGIKSQYF	TGTGCCAGCAGTTTAAGGACTAGCGGGATTAAATCGCAGTACTTC
TRBV10-3	.	.	TRBJ1-1	CAIGVGDTEAFF	TGTGCCATCGGGGTAGGGGACACTGAAGCTTTCTTT
TRBV7-9	.	.	TRBJ2-7	CASRWGDSSYEQYF	TGTGCCAGCAGATGGGGGGATAGCTCCTACGAGCAGTACTTC
TRBV7-6	few	TRBD1	TRBJ2-1	CASSQRDRVHNEQFF	TGTGCCAGCAGCCAACGGGACAGGGTCCACAATGAGCAGTTCTTC
TRBV6-6	few	TRBD2	TRBJ2-1	CATSSGRAHEQFF	TGTGCCACCTCTAGCGGGAGGGCCCATGAGCAGTTCTTC
TRBV7-9	many	TRBD1	TRBJ2-7	CASSTTGTGGEQYF	TGTGCCAGCAGCACCACCGGGACAGGGGGAGAGCAGTACTTC
TRBV27	few	TRBD1	TRBJ1-1	CASTLDRGWTEAFF	TGTGCCAGCACCCTAGACAGGGGCTGGACTGAAGCTTTCTTT
TRBV15	few	.	TRBJ2-3	CATSRESGSSDTQYF	TGTGCCACCAGCAGAGAAAGCGGGTCTTCAGATACGCAGTATTTT
TRBV15	.	TRBD1	TRBJ2-5	CATRLDRRQETQYF	TGTGCCACCCGGTTGGACAGGAGACAAGAGACCCAGTACTTC
TRBV20-1	.	.	TRBJ2-5	CSAPFGETQYF	TGCAGTGCTCCGTTCGGGGAGACCCAGTACTTC
TRBV15	.	TRBD1	TRBJ2-1	CATSGGQSPREQFF	TGTGCCACCAGCGGGGGACAGAGCCCCCGTGAGCAGTTCTTC
TRBV30	few	TRBD2	TRBJ2-1	CAWSRGSVGNEQFF	TGTGCCTGGAGTCGCGGGAGCGTCGGTAATGAGCAGTTCTTC